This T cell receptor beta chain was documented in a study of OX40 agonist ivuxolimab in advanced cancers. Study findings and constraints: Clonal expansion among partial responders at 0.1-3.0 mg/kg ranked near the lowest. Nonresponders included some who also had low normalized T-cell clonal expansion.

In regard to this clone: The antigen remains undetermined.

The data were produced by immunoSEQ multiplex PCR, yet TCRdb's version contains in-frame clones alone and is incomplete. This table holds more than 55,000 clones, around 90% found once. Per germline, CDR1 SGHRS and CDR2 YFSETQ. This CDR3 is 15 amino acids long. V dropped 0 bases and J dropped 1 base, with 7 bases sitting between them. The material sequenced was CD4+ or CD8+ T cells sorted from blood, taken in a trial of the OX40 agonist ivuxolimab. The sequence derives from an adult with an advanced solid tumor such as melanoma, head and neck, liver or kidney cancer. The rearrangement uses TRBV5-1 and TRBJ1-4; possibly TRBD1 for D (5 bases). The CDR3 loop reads CASSLAGGTNEKLFF. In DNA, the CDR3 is TGCGCCAGCAGCTTGGCGGGGGGAACTAATGAAAAACTGTTTTTT.